This T cell receptor beta chain was retrieved from a study of lymphopenia after photon versus proton radiotherapy. V lost 6 bases and J lost 2; bases outside the gene matches: 6. This CDR3 spans 14 amino acids. Germline CDR1 SEHNR, CDR2 FQNEAQ (reference sequence). Study-level results: Post-nadir diversity loss with photons came from oligoclonal expansion, particularly CD8+ Temra cells. Photon-treated patients lost naive T cells and TCR diversity; proton-treated stayed stable. In patients who died, overall survival fell as post-nadir TCR diversity dropped more. Better survival with proton therapy was suggested as possible, not demonstrated.

As concerns this clone: Its specificity is unknown.

This table comes from immunoSEQ multiplex PCR, and its TCRdb copy is limited to in-frame clones, with some not included. The profile shows about 26,000 clones, around 85% of them singletons. The source is a man aged 25 to 45 with gastric cancer. Sequencing was performed on peripheral blood, taken from a patient treated with photon-based radiotherapy. The chain recombines TRBV7-9 with TRBJ2-7; 8 positions agree with TRBD1. CDR3 sequence (DNA): TGTGCCAGCAGTTCGGGACAGGTGCCCTACGAGCAGTACTTC. It yields the protein CASSSGQVPYEQYF.